The 5 T cell receptor beta chains below were found in one sample sequenced in a study of tumor-infiltrating lymphocytes in primary liver carcinoma. Making TCR beta cDNA involved 400 to 600 ng total RNA and a constant-region primer. Employing slightly modified ARM-PCR, three nested multiplex PCR rounds were run, and these gave rise to the TCR beta libraries. A C-beta reverse primer and TRBV1-TRBV30 forward primers served in each of the first two PCR rounds, at ten to eleven cycles apiece. TCRdb itself ran the multiplex PCR reads through MiXCR, one entry per CDR3 protein. The sample holds approximately 330,000 distinct CDR3 sequences; approximately 65% are singletons and the top ten take 5.5% to 7%. Extraction also yielded germline DNA, while blood RNA was obtained from unsorted whole blood. Sequenced material: peripheral blood. The receptor set was obtained from a man aged 40-55 years with primary liver carcinoma and hepatitis B virus infection.

As concerns this clonotype: A much larger clone lies a single base off, so this may be a read error. The chain recombines TRBV6-6 with TRBJ1-5; perhaps TRBD1 as D (6 bases). Near its end, the DNA agrees better with TRBJ2-3, so the J call may be wrong. Germline loops: CDR1 MNHNY, CDR2 SVGAGI (reference sequence). The CDR3 is 14 amino acids. The CDR3 spells CASSYSDRYQPQYF. CDR3 nucleotides: TGTGCCAGCAGTTACTCCGACAGGTATCAGCCCCAGTATTTT.

Only a few counts were recorded for this clonotype. V gene TRBV6-6 combines with J gene TRBJ2-1, with TRBD1 matching 8 bases. Germline CDR1 MNHNY, CDR2 SVGAGI (reference sequence). The V segment lost 0 bases and the J segment 6 bases; nucleotides outside the gene matches: 4. The CDR3 length is 15 residues. The CDR3 loop reads CASSYSGTGLNEQFF. CDR3 bases: TGTGCCAGCAGTTACTCAGGGACAGGCCTCAATGAGCAGTTCTTC.

The chain joins TRBV4-1 to TRBJ2-7; possible D gene TRBD2, 5 bases. Germline CDR1 reads MGHRA; CDR2 reads YSYEKL. This CDR3 comprises 16 residues. Trimming removed 0 bases from V and 5 bases from J, with 17 bases in between. This CDR3 reads CASSQDNGIGENEQYF. DNA for the CDR3: TGCGCCAGCAGCCAAGATAACGGGATTGGGGAAAACGAGCAGTACTTC.

The CDR3: CASSFNLGDYSPLHF. CDR3 in DNA: TGTGCCAGCAGCTTTAATTTGGGGGACTATTCACCCCTCCACTTT. V and J are TRBV5-4 and TRBJ1-6; possibly TRBD1 for D (5 bases). This CDR3 has 15 amino acids. Germline loops: CDR1 SGHNT, CDR2 YYREEE (reference sequence). Trimming left V 2 bases short and J 8 bases short, with 14 bases between.

On this clonotype itself: The junction departs from the called germline gene at one end, perhaps through a read error. The chain carries TRBV4-3 and TRBJ2-1, with D maybe TRBD1 (5 bases). CDR3 size: 13 residues. Per germline, CDR1 LGHNA and CDR2 YSLEER. As DNA, the CDR3 is TGCGTCAGCAGCCAAACAGGTCACAATGAGCAGTTCTTC. It codes for CVSSQTGHNEQFF.